These 3 T cell receptor beta chains came from one sample sequenced in a study of untreated major depressive disorder. Findings and limits, study-wide: Depressed patients' CD4+ T cells carried increased TRBV05-01 (Vbeta 5.1) usage versus control CD4+ T cells.

Produced via immunoSEQ multiplex PCR; TCRdb's table is partial and in-frame only. Among about 19,000 clones, about 92% were seen once, and the ten largest hold 0.5% to 0.7%. No antigens are known for them. Sequenced material: CD4+ T cells from PBMCs. The receptors originated from a woman aged 40 to 49 with major depressive disorder.

The gene calls are TRBV21-1 and TRBJ2-1; TRBD2 is taken as the D call from the table, unchecked against the DNA. TRBV21-1 is described as a pseudogene. The CDR3 is 17 amino acids. CDR3 nucleotide sequence: TGTGCCAGCAGCAAAGGGGTACTATCTTTGCGGTACAATGAGCAGTTCTTC. This gives the protein CASSKGVLSLRYNEQFF.

This sequence joins TRBV29-1 and TRBJ2-3; no clear D gene. This CDR3 has 13 residues. Germline CDR1 SQVTM, CDR2 ANQGSEA. Trimming took 3 bases from V and 0 from J, leaving 7 bases between them. The CDR3 sequence: CSVDTLSTDTQYF. In DNA, the CDR3 is TGCAGCGTTGATACCCTAAGCACAGATACGCAGTATTTT.

The rearrangement joins TRBV4-2 to TRBJ1-5; D is unclear. The CDR3 length is 17 residues. Germline-derived CDR1 and CDR2 are LGHNA and YNFKEQ. Trimming took 0 bases from V and 1 from J, leaving 13 bases between them. CDR3 in amino acids: CASSQDRFPESNQPQHF. CDR3 DNA sequence: TGTGCCAGCAGCCAAGATCGCTTTCCGGAGAGCAATCAGCCCCAGCATTTT.